This entry features one T cell receptor beta chain sequence. Profiled with immunoSEQ multiplex PCR; TCRdb holds only in-frame clones, not every one. The sample holds 90,000 or so clones, 86% seen once. Trimming removed 5 bases at V and 7 bases at J, with 14 bases between. Germline CDR1 and CDR2: GTSNPN and SVGIG (reference sequence). CDR3 length: 13 residues. These data originate in a study of blood T cell repertoires in COVID-19. At the level of the study: Whether acute or convalescent, the COVID-19 samples came from the United States, Italy and Spain.

The rearrangement uses TRBV30 and TRBJ2-2; no firm D call. The sample consisted of peripheral blood. The TCR comes from a man aged 45-60 years with active COVID-19. The CDR3 DNA follows: TGTGCCTGGGGTAGTGACATCATCGGGGAGCTGTTTTTT. Its protein product is CAWGSDIIGELFF.